The clone carrying this TCR beta chain has just a few counts. In the authors' workflow: Using reference gene primer amplification, nucleated cell counts were estimated. Method: immunoSEQ multiplex PCR; TCRdb's copy keeps in-frame clones and lacks some. V, J and clone size are taken as reported in that table, and D and trimming were inferred from the DNA itself. The profile shows around 150,000 clones, around 87% of them singletons. Trimming removed 4 bases at V and 7 bases at J, with 14 bases between. Germline lookup yields CDR1 LNHDA and CDR2 SQIVND (reference sequence). The CDR3 loop spans 15 amino acids. The source of the sample is a study of blood T cell repertoires in COVID-19.

This chain connects TRBV19 to TRBJ1-6; tentative D call: TRBD1 (5 bases). The sample consisted of peripheral blood. The receptor was derived from a man aged 45-60 years with active COVID-19. The CDR3 nucleotides are TGTGCCAGTAGTACAGCCGCGGGGGGAAATTCACCCCTCCACTTT. It yields the protein CASSTAAGGNSPLHF.